The 8 T cell receptor beta chains presented below share a single source sample, sequenced in a study of blood T cell repertoires in COVID-19. Produced via immunoSEQ multiplex PCR; TCRdb's table is partial and in-frame only. Seen here are under 200,000 clones, around 82% observed once, and the top ten hold about 1.9%. The sequencing input was peripheral blood. These receptors were taken from a woman older than 75 with acute or convalescent COVID-19.

V and J are TRBV6-6 and TRBJ1-5, with D possibly being TRBD1 (5 bases). The V gene lost 2 bases and the J gene lost 2 bases, with 13 bases spanning the gap. Germline CDR1 is MNHNY and CDR2 is SVGAGI (reference sequence). This CDR3 region has 16 residues. In DNA form, the CDR3 reads TGTGCCAGCAGTTACAGGTCAGGGATCGGCAATCAGCCCCAGCATTTT. Translating it yields CASSYRSGIGNQPQHF.

The rearrangement uses TRBV7-8 and TRBJ1-1; 8 nucleotides line up with TRBD1. Germline V CDR1 and CDR2: SGHVS, FQNEAQ. The V segment lost 1 base and the J segment 3 bases; nucleotides outside the gene matches: 1. The CDR3 has 14 amino acids. The CDR3 DNA reads TGTGCCAGCAGCTTAGGGACAGGGTACACTGAAGCTTTCTTT. This translates into CASSLGTGYTEAFF.

The rearrangement joins TRBV18 to TRBJ1-1, with D tentatively TRBD1 (6 bases). V was shortened by 6 bases and J by 7 bases, with 18 bases between the two germline ends. CDR3 length equals 14 residues. Germline V gives CDR1 KGHSH, CDR2 LQKENI. CDR3 residues: CASSPRTVEFEAFF. In nucleotides, the CDR3 is TGTGCCAGCTCTCCAAGGACAGTTGAGTTTGAAGCTTTCTTT.

The chain joins TRBV19 to TRBJ2-4; 7 positions match TRBD1. Germline values: CDR1 LNHDA, CDR2 SQIVND (reference sequence). The CDR3 is 14 residues long. V gave up 5 bases and J gave up 4 bases; unmatched junction bases: 5. The CDR3 protein is CASSQGQTKNIQYF. CDR3 bases: TGTGCCAGTAGTCAGGGACAGACTAAAAACATTCAGTACTTC.

This clone was observed once. The chain links TRBV4-1 to TRBJ1-6; perhaps TRBD1 as D (5 bases). There are 14 residues in the CDR3. Germline V gene lookup returns CDR1 MGHRA and CDR2 YSYEKL. Trimming shortened V by 2 bases and J by 10 bases, and 12 bases separated the two germline ends. CDR3: CASSQFQGSSPLHF. In nucleotides, the CDR3 is TGCGCCAGCAGCCAATTTCAGGGATCGTCACCCCTCCACTTT.

The rearrangement joins TRBV5-4 to TRBJ2-1, with 7 bases that match TRBD1. The CDR3 sequence is 15 residues long. V lost 4 bases to trimming and J lost 0 bases; unmatched junction nucleotides: 4. Germline V gives CDR1 SGHNT, CDR2 YYREEE (reference sequence). CDR3 region: CASSPGTDSYNEQFF. As DNA, the CDR3 is TGTGCCAGCAGCCCGGGGACAGACTCCTACAATGAGCAGTTCTTC.

This chain links TRBV25-1 with TRBJ1-5, with a tentative D call TRBD1 (5 bases). Per germline, CDR1 MGHDK and CDR2 SYGVNS. V was pared by 3 bases and J by 4 bases, with 10 bases between. The length of the CDR3 is 14 residues. The CDR3 loop reads CASSDVGANQPQHF. In nucleotides, the CDR3 is TGTGCCAGCAGTGACGTAGGGGCTAATCAGCCCCAGCATTTT.

The V and J genes are TRBV10-3 and TRBJ2-1, with 10 nucleotides matching TRBD1. J lost 10 bases, V lost 7 bases, and 7 bases had no gene match. The CDR3 totals 13 residues. Germline V gene lookup returns CDR1 ENHRY and CDR2 SYGVKD. The CDR3 loop is CAINRQGAREQFF. The CDR3 nucleotides read TGTGCCATCAACCGACAGGGGGCAAGGGAGCAGTTCTTC.